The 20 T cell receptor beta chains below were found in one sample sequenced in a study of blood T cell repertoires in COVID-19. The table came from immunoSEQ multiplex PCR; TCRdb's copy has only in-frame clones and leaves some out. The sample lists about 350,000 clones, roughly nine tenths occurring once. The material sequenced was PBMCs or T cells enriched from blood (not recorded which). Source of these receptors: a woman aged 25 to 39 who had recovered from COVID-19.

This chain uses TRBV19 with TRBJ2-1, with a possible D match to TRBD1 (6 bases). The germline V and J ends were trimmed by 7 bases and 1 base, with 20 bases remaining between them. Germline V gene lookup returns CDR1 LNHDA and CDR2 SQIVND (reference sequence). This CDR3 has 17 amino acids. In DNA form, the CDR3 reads TGTGCCAGTACCCCTGTCAGGGGCCCGGGGTCCTACAATGAGCAGTTCTTC. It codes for CASTPVRGPGSYNEQFF.

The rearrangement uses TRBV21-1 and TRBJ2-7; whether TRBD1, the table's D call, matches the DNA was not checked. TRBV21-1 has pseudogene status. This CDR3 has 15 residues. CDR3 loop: CASSRSLAGSYEQYF. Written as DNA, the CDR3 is TGTGCCAGCAGTAGAAGCCTTGCAGGGTCCTACGAGCAGTACTTC.

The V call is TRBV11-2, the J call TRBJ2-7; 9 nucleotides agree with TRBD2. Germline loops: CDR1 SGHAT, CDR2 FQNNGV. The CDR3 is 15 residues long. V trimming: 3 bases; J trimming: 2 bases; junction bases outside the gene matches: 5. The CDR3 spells CASSFGRGGTYEQYF. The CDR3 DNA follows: TGTGCCAGCAGCTTCGGGCGGGGGGGAACCTACGAGCAGTACTTC.

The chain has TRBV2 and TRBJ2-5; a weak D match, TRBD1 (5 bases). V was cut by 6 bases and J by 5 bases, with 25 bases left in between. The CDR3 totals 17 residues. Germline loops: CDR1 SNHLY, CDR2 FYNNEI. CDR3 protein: CASRWGRNSLLGETQYF. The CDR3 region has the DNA TGTGCCAGCAGGTGGGGCCGAAACTCTTTGTTAGGGGAGACCCAGTACTTC.

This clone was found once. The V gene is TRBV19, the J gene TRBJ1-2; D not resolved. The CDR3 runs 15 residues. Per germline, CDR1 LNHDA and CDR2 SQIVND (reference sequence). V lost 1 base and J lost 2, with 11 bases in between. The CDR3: CASSIAAGRNYGYTF. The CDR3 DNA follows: TGTGCCAGTAGTATAGCGGCGGGAAGGAACTATGGCTACACCTTC.

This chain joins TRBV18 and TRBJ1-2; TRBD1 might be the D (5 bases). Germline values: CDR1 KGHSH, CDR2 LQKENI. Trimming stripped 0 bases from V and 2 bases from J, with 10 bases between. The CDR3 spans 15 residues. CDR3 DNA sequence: TGTGCCAGCTCACCACCCGCCAGGGCCAACTATGGCTACACCTTC. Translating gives CASSPPARANYGYTF.

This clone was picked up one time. This CDR3 is CASSLLGAEKLFF. The DNA of the CDR3 is TGTGCCAGCAGTTTATTGGGGGCTGAAAAACTGTTTTTT. The V call is TRBV28, the J call TRBJ1-4; tentatively, D is TRBD1 (6 bases). The V gene lost 1 base and the J gene lost 7 bases, with 7 bases spanning the gap. Germline V gene sequence: CDR1 MDHEN, CDR2 SYDVKM. The CDR3 length is 13 residues.

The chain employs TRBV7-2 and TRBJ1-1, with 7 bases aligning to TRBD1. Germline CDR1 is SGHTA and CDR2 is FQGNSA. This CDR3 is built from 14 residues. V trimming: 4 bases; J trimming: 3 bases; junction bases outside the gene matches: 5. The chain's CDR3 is CASSYMTGHTEAFF. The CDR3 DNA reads TGTGCCAGCAGCTACATGACAGGGCACACTGAAGCTTTCTTT. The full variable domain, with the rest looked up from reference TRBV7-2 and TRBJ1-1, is GAGVSQSPSNKVTEKGKDVELRCDPISGHTALYWYRQSLGQGLEFLIYFQGNSAPDKSGLPSDRFSAERTGGSVSTLTIQRTQQEDSAVYLCASSYMTGHTEAFFGQGTRLTVV.

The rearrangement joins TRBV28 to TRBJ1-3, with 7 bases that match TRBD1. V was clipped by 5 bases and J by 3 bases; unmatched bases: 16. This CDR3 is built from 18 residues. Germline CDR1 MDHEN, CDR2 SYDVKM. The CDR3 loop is CASSKIGGLLLRGNTIYF. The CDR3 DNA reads TGTGCCAGCAGTAAAATAGGGGGCCTACTACTCCGTGGAAACACCATATATTTT.

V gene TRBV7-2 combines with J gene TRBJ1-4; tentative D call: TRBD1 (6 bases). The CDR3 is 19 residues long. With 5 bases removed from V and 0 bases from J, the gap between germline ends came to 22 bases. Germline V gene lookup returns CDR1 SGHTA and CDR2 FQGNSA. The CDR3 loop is CASSHHRAREQATNEKLFF. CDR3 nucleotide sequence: TGTGCCAGCAGCCACCACAGGGCTAGAGAGCAGGCAACTAATGAAAAACTGTTTTTT.

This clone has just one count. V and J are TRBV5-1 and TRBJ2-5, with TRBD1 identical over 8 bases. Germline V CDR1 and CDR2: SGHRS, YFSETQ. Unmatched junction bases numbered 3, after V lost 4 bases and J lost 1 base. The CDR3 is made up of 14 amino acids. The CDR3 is CASSEDRAQETQYF. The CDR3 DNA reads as TGCGCCAGCAGCGAGGACAGGGCCCAAGAGACCCAGTACTTC. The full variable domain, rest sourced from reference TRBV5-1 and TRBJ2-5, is KAGVTQTPRYLIKTRGQQVTLSCSPISGHRSVSWYQQTPGQGLQFLFEYFSETQRNKGNFPGRFSGRQFSNSRSEMNVSTLELGDSALYLCASSEDRAQETQYFGPGTRLLVL.

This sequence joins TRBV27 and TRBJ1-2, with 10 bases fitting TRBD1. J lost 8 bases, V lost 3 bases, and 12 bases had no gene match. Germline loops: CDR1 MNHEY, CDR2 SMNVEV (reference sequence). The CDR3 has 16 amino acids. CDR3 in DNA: TGTGCCAGCAGTTTCACATCCGGGACAGGGGTTCGCGGCTACACCTTC. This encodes CASSFTSGTGVRGYTF.

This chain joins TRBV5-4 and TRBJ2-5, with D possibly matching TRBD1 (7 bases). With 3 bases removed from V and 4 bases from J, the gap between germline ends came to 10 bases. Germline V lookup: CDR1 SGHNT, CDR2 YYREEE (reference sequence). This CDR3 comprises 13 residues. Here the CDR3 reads CASSWGDRETQYF. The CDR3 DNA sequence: TGTGCCAGCAGCTGGGGGGACAGAGAGACCCAGTACTTC.

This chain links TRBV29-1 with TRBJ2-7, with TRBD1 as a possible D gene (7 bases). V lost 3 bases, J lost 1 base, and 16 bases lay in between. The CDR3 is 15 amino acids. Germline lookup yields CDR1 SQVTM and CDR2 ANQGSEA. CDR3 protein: CSVEAGQWDSYEQYF. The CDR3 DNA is TGCAGCGTTGAGGCGGGACAGTGGGATTCCTACGAGCAGTACTTC.

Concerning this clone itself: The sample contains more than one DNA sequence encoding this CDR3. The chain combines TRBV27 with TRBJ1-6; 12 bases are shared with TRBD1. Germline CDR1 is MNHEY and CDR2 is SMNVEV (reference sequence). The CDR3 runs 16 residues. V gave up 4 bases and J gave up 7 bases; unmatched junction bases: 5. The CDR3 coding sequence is TGTGCCAGCAGTTCCGGGACAGGGGGCGGCAATTCACCCCTCCACTTT. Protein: CASSSGTGGGNSPLHF.

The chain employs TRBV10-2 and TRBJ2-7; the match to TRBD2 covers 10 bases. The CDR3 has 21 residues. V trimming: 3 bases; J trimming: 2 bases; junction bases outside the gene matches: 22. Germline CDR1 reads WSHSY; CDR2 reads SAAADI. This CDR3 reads CASSDTPTSWTSGESAYEQYF. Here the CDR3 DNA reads TGCGCCAGCAGTGATACTCCCACCTCATGGACTAGCGGCGAGTCAGCCTACGAGCAGTACTTC.

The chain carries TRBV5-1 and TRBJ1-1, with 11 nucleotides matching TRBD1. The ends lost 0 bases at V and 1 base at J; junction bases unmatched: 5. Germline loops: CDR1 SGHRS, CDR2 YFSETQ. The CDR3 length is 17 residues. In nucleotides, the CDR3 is TGCGCCAGCAGCTTGGGTAGGACAGGGGGCACGAACACTGAAGCTTTCTTT. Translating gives CASSLGRTGGTNTEAFF.

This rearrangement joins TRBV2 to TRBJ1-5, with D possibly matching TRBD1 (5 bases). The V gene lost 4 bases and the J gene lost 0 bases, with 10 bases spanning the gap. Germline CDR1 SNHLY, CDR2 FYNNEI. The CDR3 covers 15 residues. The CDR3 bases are TGTGCCAGCAGTGGGGGACTTCTTAGCAATCAGCCCCAGCATTTT. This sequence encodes CASSGGLLSNQPQHF.

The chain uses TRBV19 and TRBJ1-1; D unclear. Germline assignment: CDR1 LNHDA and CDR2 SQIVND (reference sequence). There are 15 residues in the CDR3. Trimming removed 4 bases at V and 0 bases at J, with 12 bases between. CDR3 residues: CASSSSRDMNTEAFF. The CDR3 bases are TGTGCCAGTAGTAGCTCCAGAGACATGAACACTGAAGCTTTCTTT. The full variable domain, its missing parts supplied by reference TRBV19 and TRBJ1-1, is DGGITQSPKYLFRKEGQNVTLSCEQNLNHDAMYWYRQDPGQGLRLIYYSQIVNDFQKGDIAEGYSVSREKKESFPLTVTSAQKNPTAFYLCASSSSRDMNTEAFFGQGTRLTVV.

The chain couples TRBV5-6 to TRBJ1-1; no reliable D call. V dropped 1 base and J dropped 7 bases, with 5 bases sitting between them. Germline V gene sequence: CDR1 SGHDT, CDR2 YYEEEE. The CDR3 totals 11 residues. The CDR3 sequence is CASSLFGEAFF. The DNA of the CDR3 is TGTGCCAGCAGCTTGTTCGGTGAAGCTTTCTTT.